At least ten counts were recorded for the clone carrying this T cell receptor beta chain. In Maryland, USA, blood bank volunteers were the healthy controls. The unsorted libraries were prepared from 2 million PBMCs (stored at -80 C). This sample is drawn from a study of neurological immune-mediated disorders. A 10-nucleotide random UMI tagged transcripts in template-switch 5'RACE cDNA synthesis. MiXCR, run by TCRdb on the 5' RACE reads, gives a single entry per CDR3 protein. The sample lists around 32,000 distinct CDR3 sequences, over 10% occurring once. CDR3 size: 16 residues. J gave up 4 bases and V 1 base, and 8 bases lay outside the gene matches. Per the germline V gene, CDR1 is LGHDT and CDR2 is YNNKEL (reference sequence).

The sample consisted of PBMCs. The rearrangement uses TRBV3-1 and TRBJ2-5; 8 positions match TRBD1. This clonotype was obtained from a woman in her sixties in good health. CDR3 DNA: TGTGCCAGCAGCCAAGCGGGCAGGGGGCAACGAGAGACCCAGTACTTC. Its protein is CASSQAGRGQRETQYF.